Following are 22 T cell receptor beta chains from one sample sequenced in a study of T-cell memory formation after mild COVID-19. A single record per CDR3 protein comes from TCRdb applying MiXCR to the 5' RACE reads. The sample has about 120,000 distinct CDR3 sequences, about 17% seen once. Material for sequencing was PBMCs or a T cell subset sorted from them (not recorded which). These receptors originate from an adult woman who had mild COVID-19 (a few samples of this study predate the infection). Cell type and time point are not known.

This clonotype was recorded a few times. CDR3 sequence (DNA): TGTGCCAGCAGTTTATACCGCTTGATGAACACTGAAGCTTTCTTT. Its translation: CASSLYRLMNTEAFF. The genes are TRBV12-3 or TRBV12-4 and TRBJ1-1, with unresolved D. Trimming removed 2 bases from V and 0 bases from J, with 10 bases in between. The CDR3 has 15 residues.

This clonotype occurred a few times. The chain recombines TRBV7-6 with TRBJ2-3, with TRBD2 identical over 8 bases. CDR3 length: 14 residues. The J segment lost 6 bases and the V segment lost 7 bases, leaving 9 bases of the junction unmatched. Germline values: CDR1 SGHVS, CDR2 FNYEAQ. CDR3 nucleotide sequence: TGTGCCAGCACCTTCGGGGGGGCCATGGATACGCAGTATTTT. Translated: CASTFGGAMDTQYF.

This clonotype showed up many times. V is TRBV7-9 and J is TRBJ2-7; D not resolved. This CDR3 is built from 14 residues. Trimming left V 1 base short and J 4 bases short, with 11 bases between. Germline CDR1 is SEHNR and CDR2 is FQNEAQ (reference sequence). CDR3 residues: CASSLVNDPYEQYF. The CDR3, as DNA: TGTGCCAGCAGCTTAGTTAACGACCCTTACGAGCAGTACTTC.

This clonotype rates as medium-sized. The rearrangement joins TRBV6-2 or TRBV6-3 to TRBJ2-3; D possibly uses TRBD1 or TRBD2 (5 bases each). Trimming took 0 bases from V and 5 from J, leaving 21 bases between them. The germline gives CDR1 MNHEY, CDR2 SVGEGT. This CDR3 has 18 amino acids. CDR3 DNA sequence: TGTGCCAGCAGTTACTCGTACCGGGACCCCCGTACCGGAGATACGCAGTATTTT. Protein sequence: CASSYSYRDPRTGDTQYF.

The sample holds a few counts of this clonotype. The chain couples TRBV12-3 or TRBV12-4 to TRBJ2-1; no firm D call. The CDR3 loop spans 12 amino acids. V was pared by 3 bases and J by 7 bases, with 7 bases between. For the CDR3, the DNA is TGTGCCAGCAGTTTCCCTAGGAATGAGCAGTTCTTC. Translating gives CASSFPRNEQFF.

This clonotype was detected many times. V gene TRBV6-2 or TRBV6-3 combines with J gene TRBJ2-2; TRBD2 agrees at 10 bases. This CDR3 comprises 16 residues. V trimming: 2 bases; J trimming: 3 bases; junction bases outside the gene matches: 3. CDR1 and CDR2 (germline): MNHEY, SVGEGT. The CDR3 DNA is TGTGCCAGCAGTTACGGCCTAGCGGGAGACACCGGGGAGCTGTTTTTT. It yields the protein CASSYGLAGDTGELFF.

CDR3 DNA: TGTGCCATCAGTGGACTAGCGGGAGTAAAGGGAGATACGCAGTATTTT. It specifies CAISGLAGVKGDTQYF. The V call is TRBV10-3, the J call TRBJ2-3; 12 bases map to TRBD2. Germline-derived CDR1 and CDR2 are ENHRY and SYGVKD. J gave up 5 bases and V 4 bases, and 7 bases lay outside the gene matches. This CDR3 region has 16 residues.

CDR3 sequence reads: CASSEDGSSNQPQHF. CDR3 nucleotides: TGCGCCAGCAGCGAGGACGGGTCTAGCAATCAGCCCCAGCATTTT. J is TRBJ1-5 and V is TRBV5-1; D is unresolved. Germline values: CDR1 SGHRS, CDR2 YFSETQ. The CDR3 is made up of 15 amino acids. V shed 4 bases and J shed 0 bases, with 11 bases lying between them.

V gene TRBV27 combines with J gene TRBJ2-1, with D perhaps TRBD1 (6 bases). V was cut by 5 bases and J by 3 bases, with 14 bases left in between. The CDR3 runs to 15 residues. Germline V lookup: CDR1 MNHEY, CDR2 SMNVEV (reference sequence). This chain's CDR3 is CASSPRGTIYNEQFF. CDR3 DNA sequence: TGTGCCAGCAGTCCGAGGGGGACCATCTACAATGAGCAGTTCTTC.

In this sample, this clonotype turned up a few times. This sequence joins TRBV7-9 and TRBJ2-4, with 9 positions matching TRBD1. The germline V gene encodes CDR1 SEHNR and CDR2 FQNEAQ (reference sequence). V was clipped by 1 base and J by 7 bases; unmatched bases: 8. The CDR3 length is 16 residues. CDR3: CASSLGGQGLGNIQYF. The CDR3 DNA follows: TGTGCCAGCAGCTTAGGAGGACAGGGGTTGGGGAACATTCAGTACTTC.

This clonotype was detected only a few times. This chain uses TRBV7-6 with TRBJ1-5, with D uncertain. The germline CDR1 and CDR2 sequences are SGHVS and FNYEAQ. The CDR3 extends over 11 amino acids. V lost 2 bases and J 4 bases, leaving 0 bases between the germline ends. CDR3 DNA sequence: TGTGCCAGCAGCTTAAATCAGCCCCAGCATTTT. Encoded protein: CASSLNQPQHF.

The chain joins TRBV7-3 to TRBJ2-1, with D possibly matching TRBD1 (6 bases). With 4 bases removed from V and 0 bases from J, the gap between germline ends came to 10 bases. The CDR3 contains 15 residues. Looked up from germline, CDR1 is SGHTA and CDR2 is FQGTGA. CDR3 loop: CASSSGQFSYNEQFF. Here the CDR3 DNA reads TGTGCCAGCAGCTCCGGACAGTTCTCCTACAATGAGCAGTTCTTC.

This clonotype showed up just a few times. This chain uses TRBV6-2 or TRBV6-3 with TRBJ2-1; D gene ambiguous. CDR3 length: 11 residues. Trimming cost V 8 bases and J 5 bases, with 7 bases left between them. Germline assignment: CDR1 MNHEY and CDR2 SVGEGT. The CDR3 DNA reads TGTGCCAGCCAAGAAGACAATGAGCAGTTCTTC. It specifies CASQEDNEQFF.

Here the CDR3 DNA reads TGTGCCAGCAGTTTAGTGAGCAATCAGCCCCAGCATTTT. This codes for CASSLVSNQPQHF. This rearrangement joins TRBV12-3 or TRBV12-4 to TRBJ1-5; D is unresolved. This CDR3 spans 13 amino acids. Trimming took off 1 base at V and 1 base at J, with 2 bases between the two ends.

The chain combines TRBV4-1 with TRBJ2-4, with 9 bases that match TRBD1. Germline V gene lookup returns CDR1 MGHRA and CDR2 YSYEKL. The length of the CDR3 is 14 residues. V lost 3 bases, J lost 9 bases, and 6 bases stayed unmatched. The CDR3 nucleotides read TGCGCCAGCAGCCAGACAGGGGGGAACGGCATTCAGTACTTC. It encodes CASSQTGGNGIQYF.

This clonotype was counted only a few times. This chain uses TRBV29-1 with TRBJ2-2; no clear D gene. Trimming pared 1 base from V and 6 bases from J, leaving 9 bases between. The CDR3 has 13 amino acids. The germline V gene has CDR1 SQVTM and CDR2 ANQGSEA. CDR3 DNA: TGCAGCGTTGAAGTAGCAGGACCCGGGGAGCTGTTTTTT. Translation gives CSVEVAGPGELFF.

This sequence joins TRBV19 and TRBJ1-2; D uncertain. Germline lookup yields CDR1 LNHDA and CDR2 SQIVND (reference sequence). The CDR3 loop spans 16 amino acids. The V and J ends lost 3 bases and 1 base respectively, with 15 bases between them. The CDR3 region is CASSILGGRINYGYTF. The CDR3 region has the DNA TGTGCCAGTAGTATCTTAGGTGGACGGATTAACTATGGCTACACCTTC.

V and J are TRBV2 and TRBJ1-1; D call uncertain. The CDR3 covers 18 residues. V was shortened by 0 bases and J by 0 bases, with 17 bases between the two germline ends. From germline, CDR1 is SNHLY and CDR2 FYNNEI. The CDR3 loop is CASSEALLSYYMNTEAFF. The CDR3 DNA follows: TGTGCCAGCAGTGAAGCGCTTCTTTCTTACTATATGAACACTGAAGCTTTCTTT.

The V call is TRBV4-1, the J call TRBJ2-7; possibly TRBD2 for D (6 bases). CDR1 is MGHRA, CDR2 YSYEKL, per germline. The germline V and J ends were trimmed by 1 base and 2 bases, with 15 bases remaining between them. CDR3 length equals 16 residues. The CDR3 region is CASSQGRGAGTYEQYF. CDR3 nucleotides: TGCGCCAGCAGCCAAGGGAGGGGTGCAGGGACCTACGAGCAGTACTTC.

The CDR3 spells CASSEGTGALYEQYF. The CDR3 DNA sequence: TGTGCCAGCAGTGAGGGGACAGGTGCCCTCTACGAGCAGTACTTC. The rearrangement links TRBV25-1 to TRBJ2-7; 8 bases agree with TRBD1. CDR1 is MGHDK and CDR2 is SYGVNS in the germline V gene. This CDR3 is 15 amino acids long. V shed 3 bases, J shed 3 bases, and the junction held 7 bases outside the gene matches.

About this clonotype: It may be a read error: a sequence one base away is much more abundant. The chain recombines TRBV24-1 with TRBJ2-1; D unclear. The DNA end is a closer match to TRBJ2-7, so the J assignment may be wrong. In germline, CDR1 is KGHDR, CDR2 SFDVKD. CDR3 length equals 13 residues. CDR3 sequence reads: CATSDFGYNEQYF. CDR3 bases: TGTGCCACCAGTGATTTCGGATACAATGAGCAGTACTTC.

This chain joins TRBV3-1 and TRBJ1-1, with a tentative D call TRBD1 (6 bases). This CDR3 has 15 residues. Germline values: CDR1 LGHDT, CDR2 YNNKEL (reference sequence). Between the trimmed V and J ends, which lost 2 bases and 5 bases, there was a span of 15 bases. The CDR3 region is CASSQKVGRGTEAFF. The CDR3 DNA sequence: TGTGCCAGCAGCCAAAAAGTCGGCAGGGGAACTGAAGCTTTCTTT.